This is a list of T cell receptor beta chains from one sample in a study of T cells in Graves' hyperthyroidism and ophthalmopathy. TCRdb re-derived calls from the multiplex PCR reads in MiXCR, one entry per CDR3 protein. The table records over 300,000 distinct CDR3 sequences, over 11% of them present only once. The sample taken for sequencing was blood. The receptor source for this set is a woman aged 55-75 years with Graves' hyperthyroidism. Each CDR3 is given with its conserved first and last residue.

TRBV6-9,TRBJ1-5,CASSYRGGFEPQHF
TRBV12-3/TRBV12-4,TRBJ1-5,CASSTGGVFLQHF
TRBV10-3,TRBJ2-1,CAMRQGMLWNEQFF
TRBV19,TRBJ1-2,CASSIQGDYGYTF
TRBV12-3/TRBV12-4,TRBJ2-4,CASSVIQGAASKNIQYF
TRBV18,TRBJ2-7,CASSPQGGTSYEQYF
TRBV4-1,TRBJ1-1,CASSQDRVSTEAFF
TRBV28,TRBJ2-1,CASSGLAGASSYNEQFF
TRBV12-3/TRBV12-4,TRBJ2-7,CASSLSGRDWVYEQYF
TRBV6-2/TRBV6-3,TRBJ2-7,CASRAPRPPYEQYF
TRBV5-1,TRBJ2-1,CASSLGQDDEQFF
TRBV12-3/TRBV12-4,TRBJ1-2,CASRQQGASGYTF
TRBV15,TRBJ2-7,CATSRDRVYEQYF
TRBV7-9,TRBJ2-4,CASSLGANQVTKNIQYF
TRBV19,TRBJ1-2,CASSIGTSMILNYGYTF
TRBV20-1,TRBJ1-5,CSARDLTGGGQPQHF
TRBV19,TRBJ2-7,CASQDRFRDTYEQYF
TRBV30,TRBJ2-3,CAWSAVTDMQYF
TRBV30,TRBJ2-1,CAWSPARGPQGTNEQFF
TRBV5-6,TRBJ2-2,CASSFYRGMVTGELFF
TRBV27,TRBJ2-2,CASSSNRGPGELFF
TRBV9,TRBJ2-3,CASSPTGGPTDTQYF
TRBV7-9,TRBJ1-2,CASSLGQGAQAGYTF
TRBV11-3,TRBJ1-1,CASSPSTGRMNTEAFF
TRBV5-5,TRBJ1-6,CASSLGGTENSPLHF
TRBV6-5,TRBJ2-7,CASSYREGGYEQYF
TRBV4-1,TRBJ1-1,CASSQFGGKFDSEAFF
TRBV7-2,TRBJ1-2,CASSPKEGRDYGYTF
TRBV6-2/TRBV6-3,TRBJ2-3,CASTTSGASTDTQYF
TRBV29-1,TRBJ1-5,CSVGTDLNQPQHF
TRBV7-2,TRBJ2-5,CASQRGTQETQYF
TRBV20-1,TRBJ2-1,CSAAKGLYTGYNEQFF
TRBV2,TRBJ2-2,CASSAQGQGMSGELFF
TRBV20-1,TRBJ2-5,CSVIPGLALKETQYF
TRBV19,TRBJ2-7,CASSDQRGTYEQYF
TRBV5-4,TRBJ2-3,CASSLGLAGVKDTQYF
TRBV6-1,TRBJ1-1,CASSFTGDTEAFF
TRBV30,TRBJ2-1,CAWSGQGYNEQFF
TRBV30,TRBJ2-5,CAWTSGAQETQYF
TRBV7-2,TRBJ2-4,CASSLRGGIAKNIQYF
TRBV20-1,TRBJ1-2,CSARNRDLVGYTF
TRBV11-2,TRBJ1-2,CASSLGTGGYGDYGYTF
TRBV15,TRBJ2-7,CATSRVGGGTYEQYF
TRBV5-5,TRBJ1-1,CASSLSFGDNHEAFF
TRBV20-1,TRBJ2-5,CSAHTGLLGETQYF
TRBV30,TRBJ1-2,CAWREPGQGLYGYTF
TRBV20-1,TRBJ2-5,CSARDPTSGVRETQYF
TRBV5-1,TRBJ2-7,CASSLSGVSSYEQYF
TRBV28,TRBJ2-3,CAGSTIGTANGAQYF
TRBV6-5,TRBJ2-7,CASSYSPVAGPYEQYF
TRBV20-1,TRBJ2-7,CSARDTGGRGDYEQYF
TRBV3-1,TRBJ2-1,CASSQGLASYNEQFF
TRBV5-6,TRBJ2-3,CASSITGPDTQYF
TRBV3-1,TRBJ1-1,CASSRQSLNTEAFF
TRBV4-2,TRBJ2-1,CASSQDSGTGGLYNEQFF